These T cell receptor beta chains were read from a single sample in a study of blood T cell repertoires in COVID-19. TCRdb's table, derived via immunoSEQ multiplex PCR, lists solely in-frame clones and lacks some. This sample carries about 22,000 clones, 90% of them seen once, and the ten largest clones take approximately 2.6%. The source material was peripheral blood. Receptor source: a man aged 65 to 79 with acute or convalescent COVID-19. CDR3s include the opening cysteine and the closing phenylalanine or tryptophan. D genes are given only for firm matches. Expanded clones get a size class; other rows say once, few or many, or leave the size out.

TRBJ2-2 NA once TRBV4-3 CASSQGPREGAGELFF TGCGCCAGCAGCCAGGGCCCCAGGGAAGGGGCCGGGGAGCTGTTTTTT
TRBJ2-1 TRBD2 NA TRBV6-5 CASRAGVLSNEQFF TGTGCCAGCAGAGCGGGAGTACTTAGCAATGAGCAGTTCTTC
TRBJ2-1 TRBD1 once TRBV18 CASSPEGQGRNEQFF TGTGCCAGCTCACCAGAGGGACAGGGGCGTAATGAGCAGTTCTTC
TRBJ1-1 NA NA TRBV7-9 CASSSDISTEAFF TGTGCCAGCAGCTCGGACATTTCCACTGAAGCTTTCTTT
TRBJ2-2 TRBD1 few TRBV5-8 CASSSWSGGGPGELFF TGTGCCAGCAGCTCGTGGTCAGGGGGCGGACCCGGGGAGCTGTTTTTT
TRBJ1-6 NA NA TRBV10-3 CAISESQALYNSPLHF TGTGCCATCAGTGAGTCCCAGGCCCTTTATAATTCACCCCTCCACTTT
TRBJ2-1 NA NA TRBV2 CASSSDNEQFF TGTGCCAGCAGTTCAGACAATGAGCAGTTCTTC
TRBJ2-1 NA NA TRBV11-3 CASSLASGTDSYNEQFF TGTGCCAGCAGCTTGGCGTCCGGGACTGACTCCTACAATGAGCAGTTCTTC
TRBJ1-6 NA NA TRBV10-1 CASSDFRNSPLHF TGCGCCAGCAGTGATTTTCGGAATTCACCCCTCCACTTT
TRBJ1-1 NA NA TRBV7-9 CASSRVDTGGNTEAFF TGTGCCAGCAGCAGGGTGGACACCGGGGGTAACACTGAAGCTTTCTTT
TRBJ2-1 TRBD1 NA TRBV5-1 CASSLSTGVLDNEQFF TGCGCCAGCAGCTTGAGCACAGGGGTCCTTGACAATGAGCAGTTCTTC
TRBJ2-2 NA NA TRBV7-5 CARSQELLGGPNTGELFF TGTGCCAGAAGCCAAGAGTTATTGGGGGGACCGAACACCGGGGAGCTGTTTTTT
TRBJ1-1 NA NA TRBV4-1 CASSQELRGNTEAFF TGCGCCAGCAGCCAAGAACTTCGGGGGAACACTGAAGCTTTCTTT
TRBJ1-4 TRBD1 NA TRBV7-3 CASSLGDRGTNEKLFF TGTGCCAGCAGCTTGGGGGACAGGGGAACTAATGAAAAACTGTTTTTT
TRBJ1-1 NA once TRBV29-1 CSVGDTILEAFF TGCAGCGTTGGGGACACCATCCTAGAAGCTTTCTTT
TRBJ2-1 NA NA TRBV5-1 CASSAGGDEQFF TGCGCCAGCAGCGCGGGCGGCGATGAGCAGTTCTTC
TRBJ2-7 TRBD1 NA TRBV27 CASSITGAHEQYF TGTGCCAGCAGTATAACAGGGGCTCACGAGCAGTACTTC
TRBJ2-7 TRBD2 NA TRBV4-3 CASSQGLAESSYEQYF TGCGCCAGCAGCCAAGGTCTAGCGGAAAGCTCCTACGAGCAGTACTTC
TRBJ2-1 TRBD2 NA TRBV2 CASSEEAGGNYNEQFF TGTGCCAGCAGTGAAGAGGCGGGAGGCAATTACAATGAGCAGTTCTTC
TRBJ1-5 NA NA TRBV10-3 CAISESSVAADNQPQHF TGTGCCATCAGTGAGTCGTCGGTGGCGGCAGATAATCAGCCCCAGCATTTT
TRBJ1-2 NA NA TRBV6-6 CASRRDTANYGYTF TGTGCCAGCAGGAGGGATACGGCTAACTATGGCTACACCTTC
TRBJ1-6 NA NA TRBV15 CATSRDLLGGTNSPLHF TGTGCCACCAGCAGAGATCTTTTGGGGGGAACCAATTCACCCCTCCACTTT
TRBJ2-1 NA NA TRBV9 CASSVATSRFNEQFF TGTGCCAGCAGCGTAGCTACGTCCCGGTTCAATGAGCAGTTCTTC
TRBJ2-7 NA NA TRBV2 CASSLTGYEQYF TGTGCCAGCAGTCTTACAGGGTACGAGCAGTACTTC
TRBJ1-5 NA NA TRBV5-1 CASSLDGRDNQPQHF TGCGCCAGCAGCTTGGACGGCAGGGACAATCAGCCCCAGCATTTT